This record looks at one T cell receptor beta chain sequence and its context. This entry comes from a study of blood T cell repertoires in COVID-19. Authors' methods: For nucleated cells, counts were estimated from reference gene primer amplification. Only in-frame clones appear in the TCRdb table, and some are missing; sequencing was by immunoSEQ multiplex PCR. That table supplies the V and J calls and clone size; D and trimming were determined from the DNA. This table holds around 270,000 clones, 80% to 90% found once. Trimming cost V 7 bases and J 6 bases, with 13 bases left between them. The CDR3 has 13 residues. CDR1 is SNHLY, CDR2 FYNNEI, per germline.

The origin of this receptor is a woman aged 40-49 years who had been exposed to COVID-19. The chain has TRBV2 and TRBJ2-1; a weak D match, TRBD1 (6 bases). Specimen: PBMCs or T cells enriched from blood (not recorded which). The CDR3 coding sequence is TGTGCCAGCACGAGGGGCAGGGGCAATGAGCAGTTCTTC. It is translated as CASTRGRGNEQFF.